This record covers a single TCR beta chain. Its antigen is not identified. This sample was included in a study of cytomegalovirus exposure and HLA in healthy donors. For the study at large: Prior work identified 120 million or so unique TCR beta sequences in some 180 million T cells. Overall study results and limits: Later examination showed HLA-associated TCR beta chains had greater clonal expansion than equally common others. After further analysis at a later stage, 15,000 to 20,000 TCR beta sequences were associated with HLA alleles at 0.05 false discovery rate. A reported reduction in N-insertions relative to the approximately 640-donor mean was seen in an Asian-associated ancestry cluster in a later analysis.

This CDR3 spans 16 amino acids. Germline CDR1 MDHEN, CDR2 SYDVKM. Trimming left V 6 bases short and J 0 bases short, with 15 bases between. Use of 60 Vbeta and 13 Jbeta primers characterized the PCR. Here immunoSEQ multiplex PCR was the method, and the copy in TCRdb shows in-frame clones only, minus some. The sample has 130,000 to 150,000 clones; just under 85% are singletons. The sequence was collected from a woman aged 60-75 years in good health and CMV-seropositive. The chain combines TRBV28 with TRBJ1-3; no clear D. The sequencing sample was made of PBMCs. DNA of the CDR3: TGTGCCAGCAGGCCGGGAGAGGTCCTCTCTGGAAACACCATATATTTT. Protein sequence: CASRPGEVLSGNTIYF.